Below are 18 T cell receptor beta chains sequenced from a single sample in a study of blood T cell repertoires in COVID-19. Using immunoSEQ multiplex PCR, the repertoire was profiled, and TCRdb retains in-frame clones only, with some absent. The data contain 400,000 to 550,000 clones, roughly 85% of them singletons. Sequencing input: PBMCs or T cells enriched from blood (not recorded which). The receptor source for this set is a woman aged 18 to 35 with acute COVID-19.

The chain links TRBV11-3 to TRBJ1-2; no reliable D call. CDR1 is SGHNT and CDR2 is YENEEA in the germline V gene. V was cut by 1 base and J by 5 bases, with 17 bases left in between. The CDR3 length is 16 residues. The CDR3 coding sequence is TGTGCCAGCAGCTTAGTGAGGTGGCTTAGTGGATATGGCTACACCTTC. Translation gives CASSLVRWLSGYGYTF.

The chain employs TRBV28 and TRBJ2-7, with D perhaps matching TRBD2 (6 bases). There are 16 residues in the CDR3. Trimming shortened V by 6 bases and J by 2 bases, and 20 bases separated the two germline ends. The germline V gene encodes CDR1 MDHEN and CDR2 SYDVKM. The CDR3 region has the DNA TGTGCCAGCAGCCCGGGTCCGGGGGAGGCGACCTACGAGCAGTACTTC. It yields the protein CASSPGPGEATYEQYF.

The rearrangement links TRBV3-1 (or the pseudogene TRBV3-2) to TRBJ2-7, with TRBD1 matching 7 bases. The CDR3 consists of 13 residues. The V gene end was trimmed by 2 bases and the J gene end by 3 bases; junction bases not matched to a gene: 1. CDR1 LGHDT and CDR2 YNNKEL come from the germline V gene (reference sequence). CDR3 DNA sequence: TGTGCCAGCAGCCAATGGGACAGCTACGAGCAGTACTTC. The encoded protein is CASSQWDSYEQYF.

This clone was counted only a few times. This rearrangement joins TRBV20-1 to TRBJ2-7; D is undetermined. The V end was cut by 3 bases, the J end by 5 bases, with 11 bases between. The CDR3 is 12 residues long. CDR1 and CDR2 (germline): DFQATT, SNEGSKA (reference sequence). CDR3 nucleotides: TGCAGTGCTAGTCCAGGCTGGGACGAGCAGTACTTC. Protein: CSASPGWDEQYF.

This chain uses TRBV7-8 with TRBJ1-2; the match to TRBD1 covers 7 bases. This CDR3 spans 16 amino acids. V dropped 2 bases and J dropped 1; count of bases not matched to a gene: 7. Per the germline V gene, CDR1 is SGHVS and CDR2 is FQNEAQ. The CDR3 reads CASSLYPGQRNYGYTF. The CDR3 DNA sequence: TGTGCCAGCAGCTTATACCCGGGACAGCGTAACTATGGCTACACCTTC.

This chain joins TRBV5-6 and TRBJ2-2, with TRBD2 as a possible D gene (6 bases). CDR1 and CDR2 from the germline V gene are SGHDT and YYEEEE. The V gene lost 1 base and the J gene lost 6 bases, with 10 bases spanning the gap. This CDR3 is 14 amino acids long. CDR3 loop: CASSLKGGPGELFF. The CDR3 DNA reads as TGTGCCAGCAGCTTGAAAGGAGGGCCCGGGGAGCTGTTTTTT.

This chain joins TRBV7-2 and TRBJ1-4; 9 bases match TRBD1. Germline-derived CDR1 and CDR2 are SGHTA and FQGNSA. V was pared by 4 bases and J by 3 bases, with 3 bases of the junction left unmatched. The CDR3 is 15 residues long. CDR3 amino acids: CASSSRQGANEKLFF. In DNA, the CDR3 is TGTGCCAGCAGCTCAAGACAGGGGGCTAATGAAAAACTGTTTTTT.

This clone was recorded only once. The chain uses TRBV7-8 and TRBJ2-7; a weak D match, TRBD1 (5 bases). This CDR3 has 14 residues. With 1 base removed from V and 2 bases from J, the gap between germline ends came to 9 bases. Germline V gene sequence: CDR1 SGHVS, CDR2 FQNEAQ. CDR3 residues: CASSLVQGPYEQYF. Written as DNA, the CDR3 is TGTGCCAGCAGCTTAGTCCAGGGCCCCTACGAGCAGTACTTC.

J is TRBJ2-5 and V is TRBV7-2; D might be TRBD2 (5 bases). This CDR3 is built from 17 residues. V was clipped by 1 base and J by 4 bases, with 19 bases between them. The germline CDR1 and CDR2 sequences are SGHTA and FQGNSA. The CDR3 region is CASSLGRSSGASETQYF. The CDR3 DNA follows: TGTGCCAGCAGCTTAGGGCGTTCAAGCGGTGCTTCAGAGACCCAGTACTTC.

CDR3 sequence: CASSLTAGGRETQYF. The CDR3 DNA reads TGTGCCAGCAGCTTGACGGCGGGGGGGCGAGAGACCCAGTACTTC. The V gene is TRBV5-4, the J gene TRBJ2-5, with TRBD2 identical over 9 bases. The CDR3 has 15 residues. Germline assignment: CDR1 SGHNT and CDR2 YYREEE (reference sequence). J was trimmed by 4 bases and V by 1 base; bases with no gene match: 5.

This chain uses TRBV12-3 or TRBV12-4 with TRBJ2-5, with 7 bases lining up with TRBD2. Unmatched junction bases numbered 4, after V lost 4 bases and J lost 5 bases. This CDR3 is 13 amino acids long. This CDR3 reads CASSWGGVETQYF. DNA for the CDR3: TGTGCCAGCAGTTGGGGGGGGGTCGAGACCCAGTACTTC.

Notes on this clone: One end of the junction varies from germline; a read error may be responsible. The chain uses TRBV19 and TRBJ1-5; D not certain. The CDR3 contains 13 residues. The germline CDR1 and CDR2 sequences are LNHDA and SQIVND (reference sequence). In DNA form, the CDR3 reads TGTGCCAGTAGTACGGGAGAGAATCGGCCCCAGCATTTT. Translation gives CASSTGENRPQHF.

This clone occurred once. This chain uses TRBV7-8 with TRBJ2-5; TRBD2 is a possible D gene (7 bases). This CDR3 contains 14 residues. Germline lookup yields CDR1 SGHVS and CDR2 FQNEAQ. V was shortened by 1 base and J by 4 bases, with 10 bases between the two germline ends. The CDR3, as DNA: TGTGCCAGCAGCTTAGTAGGGGGGGGAGAGACCCAGTACTTC. It codes for CASSLVGGGETQYF.

This chain links TRBV5-5 with TRBJ2-1; maybe TRBD1 (6 bases). The germline V gene has CDR1 SGHKS and CDR2 YYEKEE (reference sequence). V was trimmed by 4 bases and J by 1 base, leaving 12 bases between them. The CDR3 contains 15 residues. CDR3 coding DNA: TGTGCCAGCAGCAACACAGGGAATTCCTACAATGAGCAGTTCTTC. Its translation is CASSNTGNSYNEQFF.

The gene calls are TRBV19 and TRBJ2-7; TRBD2 matches at 11 bases. Germline CDR1 LNHDA, CDR2 SQIVND (reference sequence). Trimming at V came to 6 bases and at J to 6 bases, leaving 7 bases not matched to a gene. The CDR3 is made up of 14 amino acids. The CDR3 loop reads CASRHTSGRGEQYF. CDR3 sequence (DNA): TGTGCCAGTAGGCACACTAGCGGGAGAGGCGAGCAGTACTTC.

The chain uses TRBV7-2 and TRBJ2-3, with TRBD2 identical over 7 bases. Germline V CDR1 and CDR2: SGHTA, FQGNSA. V was clipped by 1 base and J by 7 bases; unmatched bases: 5. This CDR3 is 14 amino acids long. The CDR3 nucleotides are TGTGCCAGCAGCTTAGAAGCGGGACCAAATACGCAGTATTTT. Its protein product is CASSLEAGPNTQYF.

Here the CDR3 reads CASSLAGTRRRTTYEQYF. In DNA form, the CDR3 reads TGTGCCAGCAGCTTAGCCGGGACTCGACGACGTACTACCTACGAGCAGTACTTC. This rearrangement joins TRBV7-9 to TRBJ2-7, with D possibly TRBD2 on 6 matching bases. In germline, CDR1 is SEHNR, CDR2 FQNEAQ (reference sequence). CDR3 length: 18 residues. The V and J ends lost 0 bases and 2 bases respectively, with 20 bases between them.

V gene TRBV11-2 combines with J gene TRBJ2-7; D might be TRBD2 (5 bases). V lost 0 bases and J lost 2, with 11 bases in between. Germline V gives CDR1 SGHAT, CDR2 FQNNGV. The CDR3 totals 15 residues. CDR3: CASSLDSASTYEQYF. CDR3 DNA sequence: TGTGCCAGCAGCTTAGATAGCGCCTCGACCTACGAGCAGTACTTC.